Following are 28 T cell receptor beta chains from one sample sequenced in a study of regulatory T cells in long-lasting Graves disease. The authors built TCR beta libraries using iRepertoire HTBI primers and Arm-PCR of CDR3 regions. One entry per CDR3 protein, called by TCRdb with MiXCR from the multiplex PCR reads. This table holds some 560,000 distinct CDR3 sequences, about 16% found once. Time point given: newly diagnosed GD, antithyroid drugs for less than 3 months. Extracted PBMC RNA gave rise to the TCR library. This sample was shared with a second study, whose subject was T cells in Graves' hyperthyroidism and ophthalmopathy.

The input for sequencing was peripheral blood mononuclear cells (PBMCs), taken at new diagnosis, from a patient treated with antithyroid drugs. The receptor set was obtained from a woman between 40 and 65 years old with Graves disease.

This clonotype was seen at least ten times. V gene TRBV3-1 combines with J gene TRBJ1-6; D not certain. Germline CDR1 and CDR2: LGHDT and YNNKEL (reference sequence). Trimming left V 5 bases short and J 10 bases short, with 9 bases between. This CDR3 is 12 amino acids long. The DNA for the CDR3 is TGTGCCAGCAGCGAAAGCATCTCACCCCTCCACTTT. Translated: CASSESISPLHF. Full variable domain (missing parts from reference TRBV3-1 and TRBJ1-6): DTAVSQTPKYLVTQMGNDKSIKCEQNLGHDTMYWYKQDSKKFLKIMFSYNNKELIINETVPNRFSPKSPDKAHLNLHINSLELGDSAVYFCASSESISPLHFGNGTRLTVT.

In its sample, this clonotype was seen many times. The chain uses TRBV6-1 and TRBJ1-5, with unresolved D. CDR1 and CDR2 from the germline V gene are MNHNS and SASEGT. This CDR3 comprises 16 residues. V gave up 7 bases and J gave up 4 bases, with 20 bases separating them. The CDR3 DNA sequence: TGTGCCAGCAAGCCCGGACCGGGATTGGGGAATCAGCCCCAGCATTTT. Amino acids: CASKPGPGLGNQPQHF.

This clonotype was picked up many times. V and J are TRBV28 and TRBJ2-7; D possibly matches TRBD1 or TRBD2 (5 bases each). CDR1 is MDHEN and CDR2 is SYDVKM in the germline V gene. This CDR3 is 12 amino acids long. V lost 10 bases, J lost 7 bases, and 17 bases lay in between. For the CDR3, the DNA is TGTGCCACCCGGACGGGGCCCTTGGAGCAGTACTTC. Its protein product is CATRTGPLEQYF.

V and J are TRBV14 and TRBJ1-2, with D perhaps TRBD1 (5 bases). Germline CDR1 SGHDN, CDR2 FVKESK. The CDR3 is made up of 16 amino acids. With 1 base removed from V and 2 bases from J, the gap between germline ends came to 14 bases. The CDR3 DNA reads as TGTGCCAGCAGCCAAGCGTGGGGCTCCCAAAACTATGGCTACACCTTC. This sequence encodes CASSQAWGSQNYGYTF. Together with reference TRBV14 and TRBJ1-2, the CDR3 gives the full variable domain: EAGVTQFPSHSVIEKGQTVTLRCDPISGHDNLYWYRRVMGKEIKFLLHFVKESKQDESGMPNNRFLAERTGGTYSTLKVQPAELEDSGVYFCASSQAWGSQNYGYTFGSGTRLTVV.

This clonotype was counted at least ten times. The chain employs TRBV12-3 or TRBV12-4 and TRBJ1-2; TRBD1 aligns across 7 bases. V dropped 5 bases and J dropped 4; count of bases not matched to a gene: 4. This CDR3 has 13 residues. In DNA form, the CDR3 reads TGTGCCAGCAGTCGGGACAGCCTCTATGGCTACACCTTC. Translation: CASSRDSLYGYTF.

This clonotype was recorded at least ten times. This chain uses TRBV20-1 with TRBJ1-4, with unresolved D. V shed 4 bases and J shed 7 bases, with 16 bases lying between them. CDR3 length equals 14 residues. Germline V gives CDR1 DFQATT, CDR2 SNEGSKA (reference sequence). CDR3 nucleotides: TGCAGTGCTACCCCTTATGGTCAGCCTGAAAAACTGTTTTTT. Its protein product is CSATPYGQPEKLFF.

At least ten counts were recorded for this clonotype. This chain connects TRBV12-3 or TRBV12-4 to TRBJ1-4; perhaps TRBD1 as D (5 bases). The CDR3 has 13 residues. V was pared by 4 bases and J by 6 bases, with 9 bases between. The CDR3 is CASSSGTDEKLFF. CDR3 sequence (DNA): TGTGCCAGCAGTTCGGGGACGGATGAAAAACTGTTTTTT.

CDR3: CASSDGQGAIIILGGYTF. Here the CDR3 DNA reads TGTGCCAGCAGTGACGGACAGGGGGCGATTATTATATTGGGTGGCTACACCTTC. This sequence joins TRBV6-2 or TRBV6-3 and TRBJ1-2; 11 bases map to TRBD1. This CDR3 has 18 amino acids. Germline-derived CDR1 and CDR2 are MNHEY and SVGEGT. Trimming cost V 5 bases and J 7 bases; bases outside gene matches: 18.

This clonotype showed up just a few times. This chain's CDR3 is CASGVGPETQYF. In nucleotides, the CDR3 is TGCGCCAGCGGGGTTGGCCCAGAGACCCAGTACTTC. The gene calls are TRBV5-1 and TRBJ2-3; no clear D gene. The closer fit of TRBJ2-5 to the DNA end suggests the J call may be wrong. This CDR3 is 12 amino acids long. From germline, CDR1 is SGHRS and CDR2 YFSETQ.

This clonotype was picked up a small number of times. Written as DNA, the CDR3 is TGCAGAGAGACCTGGACTAATGAAAAACTGTTTTTT. Translating gives CRETWTNEKLFF. The chain is built from TRBV29-1 and TRBJ1-4, with D hard to call. The CDR3 runs 12 residues. Germline assignment: CDR1 SQVTM and CDR2 ANQGSEA.

The rearrangement links TRBV4-1 to TRBJ1-6; 7 bases are a match to TRBD1. CDR1 is MGHRA, CDR2 YSYEKL, per germline. The CDR3 has 17 residues. The ends lost 5 bases at V and 4 bases at J; junction bases unmatched: 11. CDR3 loop: CASSSRWDSSYNSPLHF. CDR3 bases: TGCGCCAGCAGCTCAAGATGGGACAGTAGTTATAATTCACCCCTCCACTTT.

The rearrangement joins TRBV6-1 to TRBJ1-1; D gene ambiguous. Per germline, CDR1 MNHNS and CDR2 SASEGT. The CDR3 is 12 residues long. V gave up 8 bases and J gave up 3 bases, with 10 bases separating them. CDR3 DNA: TGTGCCAGCTCCCACGGGTACACTGAAGCTTTCTTT. Residues: CASSHGYTEAFF.

This clonotype was found many times. The chain carries TRBV5-5 and TRBJ1-4; 7 nucleotides line up with TRBD1. CDR3 length: 17 amino acids. Trimming took 1 base from V and 8 from J; bases not matched to a gene: 14. The germline CDR1 and CDR2 sequences are SGHKS and YYEKEE (reference sequence). The CDR3 loop reads CASSLHGTATFREKLFF. CDR3 nucleotide sequence: TGTGCCAGCAGCTTGCACGGGACAGCCACATTCAGGGAAAAACTGTTTTTT.

The CDR3 DNA reads TGTGCCACTCGGGCAGCAGATACGCAGTATTTT. Encoded protein: CATRAADTQYF. V is TRBV2 and J is TRBJ2-3; D ambiguous. The germline gives CDR1 SNHLY, CDR2 FYNNEI. The CDR3 contains 11 residues. V dropped 10 bases and J dropped 4 bases, with 9 bases sitting between them.

The V call is TRBV29-1, the J call TRBJ2-1, with TRBD2 as a possible D gene (5 bases). There are 15 residues in the CDR3. Trimming took 4 bases from V and 6 from J, leaving 19 bases between them. Looked up from germline, CDR1 is SQVTM and CDR2 is ANQGSEA. The CDR3 region has the DNA TGCAGCGTTGTACGCGTCGGACGAGGGTTCAATGAGCAGTTCTTC. Translated: CSVVRVGRGFNEQFF.

This clonotype appeared many times. The gene calls are TRBV5-8 and TRBJ2-1; D is tentatively TRBD1 or TRBD2 (5 bases each). The germline CDR1 and CDR2 sequences are SGHTS and YDEGEE. The germline V and J ends were trimmed by 4 bases and 9 bases, with 17 bases remaining between them. This CDR3 has 14 residues. In DNA, the CDR3 is TGTGCCAGCAGCCCTGCCGGGGCCTTGACTGAGCAGTTCTTC. This sequence encodes CASSPAGALTEQFF. Filled out from reference TRBV5-8 and TRBJ2-1, the complete variable domain reads EAGVTQSPTHLIKTRGQQATLRCSPISGHTSVYWYQQALGLGLQFLLWYDEGEERNRGNFPPRFSGRQFPNYSSELNVNALELEDSALYLCASSPAGALTEQFFGPGTRLTVL.

This clonotype was detected a few times. This CDR3 is CATSDWVASQYF. The CDR3 DNA is TGTGCCACCAGTGATTGGGTCGCAAGCCAGTACTTC. The chain is built from TRBV24-1 and TRBJ2-7; D unclear. CDR3 length equals 12 residues. CDR1 is KGHDR and CDR2 is SFDVKD in the germline V gene. The V end was cut by 2 bases, the J end by 10 bases, with 11 bases between.

The chain uses TRBV5-6 and TRBJ1-5; 9 bases align to TRBD1. V was pared by 4 bases and J by 5 bases, with 7 bases of the junction left unmatched. Germline CDR1 SGHDT, CDR2 YYEEEE. The CDR3 totals 15 residues. CDR3 coding DNA: TGTGCCAGCAGCCGACAGGGGGTTATCGATCAGCCCCAGCATTTT. This codes for CASSRQGVIDQPQHF.

This clonotype was detected many times. The chain recombines TRBV11-2 with TRBJ1-1; perhaps TRBD1 as D (5 bases). CDR3 length: 14 residues. Germline lookup yields CDR1 SGHAT and CDR2 FQNNGV. Trimming left V 1 base short and J 5 bases short, with 11 bases between. This CDR3 is CASSLGAGRTEAFF. In DNA form, the CDR3 reads TGTGCCAGCAGCTTAGGGGCAGGGAGAACTGAAGCTTTCTTT.

V gene TRBV10-3 combines with J gene TRBJ1-6, with D maybe TRBD1 (6 bases). Trimming cost V 6 bases and J 6 bases, with 12 bases left between them. Germline assignment: CDR1 ENHRY and CDR2 SYGVKD. This CDR3 has 14 residues. In DNA, the CDR3 is TGTGCCATCAGCGATACAGGGTTTAATTCACCCCTCCACTTT. This codes for CAISDTGFNSPLHF.

This clonotype was seen once. This chain uses TRBV6-2 or TRBV6-3 with TRBJ2-2, with 7 bases matching TRBD1. CDR3 length: 13 amino acids. The V gene's germline CDR1 is MNHEY and CDR2 SVGEGT. The junction had 4 bases not matched to a gene; V was cut back by 8 bases and J by 4 bases. CDR3: CASHGTATGELFF. CDR3 sequence (DNA): TGTGCCAGCCATGGGACAGCCACCGGGGAGCTGTTTTTT.

This clonotype was recorded at least ten times. The V gene is TRBV13, the J gene TRBJ2-3; perhaps TRBD1 as D (6 bases). V was clipped by 7 bases and J by 3 bases, with 11 bases between them. CDR1 is PRHDT and CDR2 is FYEKMQ in the germline V gene (reference sequence). The CDR3 extends over 13 amino acids. DNA of the CDR3: TGTGCCAGCATAGGGGGTCCTACAGATACGCAGTATTTT. Translating it yields CASIGGPTDTQYF.

This clonotype occurred a few times. The rearrangement joins TRBV3-1 to TRBJ1-6; TRBD1 might be the D (5 bases). Trimming took 3 bases from V and 8 from J, leaving 23 bases between them. The germline V gene encodes CDR1 LGHDT and CDR2 YNNKEL (reference sequence). This CDR3 comprises 18 residues. The CDR3 DNA is TGTGCCAGCAGCCAGCCCCGGGGGGAGGGACGGAGATATTCACCCCTCCACTTT. Its translation is CASSQPRGEGRRYSPLHF.

The CDR3 reads CASSLGSPTGELFF. CDR3 nucleotides: TGTGCCAGCAGCTTGGGCTCTCCCACCGGGGAGCTGTTTTTT. The rearrangement uses TRBV12-3 or TRBV12-4 and TRBJ2-2; D call uncertain. This CDR3 is built from 14 residues. Between the trimmed V and J ends, which lost 6 bases and 4 bases, there was a span of 12 bases.

This clonotype was counted many times. The rearrangement joins TRBV28 to TRBJ2-2; possibly TRBD1 or TRBD2 for D (5 bases each). Germline assignment: CDR1 MDHEN and CDR2 SYDVKM. This CDR3 has 12 amino acids. V lost 8 bases, J lost 5 bases, and 9 bases lay in between. The CDR3 here is CASGGPTGELFF. CDR3 nucleotide sequence: TGTGCCAGCGGGGGACCGACCGGGGAGCTGTTTTTT.

The chain employs TRBV6-1 and TRBJ2-6; 8 nucleotides line up with TRBD1. The germline gives CDR1 MNHNS, CDR2 SASEGT. V shed 6 bases and J 2 bases; nucleotides not matched to a gene: 3. The CDR3 length is 15 residues. CDR3 DNA: TGTGCCAGCAGGACAGGGGCTACTGGGGCCAACGTCCTGACTTTC. Protein product: CASRTGATGANVLTF.

This clonotype appeared many times. The chain is built from TRBV2 and TRBJ2-2; TRBD1 matches at 7 bases. Per the germline V gene, CDR1 is SNHLY and CDR2 is FYNNEI. The junction had 0 bases not matched to a gene; V was cut back by 2 bases and J by 6 bases. This CDR3 is 13 amino acids long. CDR3 region: CASSETGAGELFF. CDR3 nucleotides: TGTGCCAGCAGTGAAACAGGGGCCGGGGAGCTGTTTTTT.

Ten or more counts support this clonotype. The V and J genes are TRBV11-2 and TRBJ1-1, with D uncertain. CDR1 SGHAT and CDR2 FQNNGV come from the germline V gene. This CDR3 is 16 amino acids long. V was shortened by 2 bases and J by 5 bases, with 18 bases between the two germline ends. Written as DNA, the CDR3 is TGTGCCAGCAGCTTAAGGAGTGGTAGTAAACGGACTGAAGCTTTCTTT. Residues: CASSLRSGSKRTEAFF.